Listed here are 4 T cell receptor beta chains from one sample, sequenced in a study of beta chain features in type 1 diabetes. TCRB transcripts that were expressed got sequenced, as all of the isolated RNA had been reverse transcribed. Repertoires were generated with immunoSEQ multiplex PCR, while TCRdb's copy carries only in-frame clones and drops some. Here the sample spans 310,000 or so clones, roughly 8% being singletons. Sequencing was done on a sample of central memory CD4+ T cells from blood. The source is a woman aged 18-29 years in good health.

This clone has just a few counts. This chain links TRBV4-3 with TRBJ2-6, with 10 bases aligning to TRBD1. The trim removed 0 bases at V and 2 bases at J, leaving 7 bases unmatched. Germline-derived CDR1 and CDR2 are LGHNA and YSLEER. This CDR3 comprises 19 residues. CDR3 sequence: CASSQDWTGGRAGANVLTF. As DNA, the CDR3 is TGCGCCAGCAGCCAAGACTGGACAGGGGGGCGGGCTGGGGCCAACGTCCTGACTTTC.

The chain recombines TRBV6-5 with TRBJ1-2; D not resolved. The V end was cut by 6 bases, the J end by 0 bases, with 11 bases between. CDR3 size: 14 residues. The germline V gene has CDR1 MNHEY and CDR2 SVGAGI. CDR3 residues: CASRSSGTNYGYTF. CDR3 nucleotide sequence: TGTGCCAGCAGATCCTCGGGGACTAACTATGGCTACACCTTC.

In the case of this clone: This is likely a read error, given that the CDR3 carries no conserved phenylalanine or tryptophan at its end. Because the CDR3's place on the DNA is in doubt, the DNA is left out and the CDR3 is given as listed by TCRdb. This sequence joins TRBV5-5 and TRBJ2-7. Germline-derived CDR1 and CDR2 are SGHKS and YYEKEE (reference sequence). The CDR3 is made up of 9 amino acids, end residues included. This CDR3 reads CASRTEILR.

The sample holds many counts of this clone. CDR3 sequence: CASSPPTGRNTQYF. Here the CDR3 DNA reads TGTGCCAGCTCACCACCGACAGGGAGGAATACGCAGTATTTT. The chain has TRBV18 and TRBJ2-3; a possible D gene is TRBD1 (7 bases). V lost 0 bases to trimming and J lost 7 bases, with 11 bases between them. CDR3 size: 14 residues. Germline V gene lookup returns CDR1 KGHSH and CDR2 LQKENI.